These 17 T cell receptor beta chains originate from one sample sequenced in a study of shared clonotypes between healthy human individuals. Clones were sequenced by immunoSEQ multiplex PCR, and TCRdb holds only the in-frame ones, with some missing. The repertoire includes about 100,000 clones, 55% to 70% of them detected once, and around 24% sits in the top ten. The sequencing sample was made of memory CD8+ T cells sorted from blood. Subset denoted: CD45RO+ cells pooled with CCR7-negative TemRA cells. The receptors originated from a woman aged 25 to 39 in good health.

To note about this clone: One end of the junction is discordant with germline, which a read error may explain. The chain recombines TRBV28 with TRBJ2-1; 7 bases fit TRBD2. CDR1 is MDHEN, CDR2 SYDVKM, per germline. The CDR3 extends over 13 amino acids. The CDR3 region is CASSLRTRRQVVF. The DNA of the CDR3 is TGTGCCAGCAGTCTCCGGACTAGGCGGCAGGTAGTCTTC.

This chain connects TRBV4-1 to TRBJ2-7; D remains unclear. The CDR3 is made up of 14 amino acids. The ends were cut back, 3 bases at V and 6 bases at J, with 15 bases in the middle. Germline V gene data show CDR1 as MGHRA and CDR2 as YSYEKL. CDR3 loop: CASSHPVSYSEQYF. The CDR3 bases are TGCGCCAGCAGCCACCCTGTCTCCTACTCCGAGCAGTACTTC.

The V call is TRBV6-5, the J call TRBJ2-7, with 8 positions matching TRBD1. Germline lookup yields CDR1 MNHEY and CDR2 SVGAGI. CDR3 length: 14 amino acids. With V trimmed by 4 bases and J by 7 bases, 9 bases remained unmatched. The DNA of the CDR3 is TGTGCCAGCAGTTCCAACCAGGGGGCTTGGGAGCAGTACTTC. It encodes CASSSNQGAWEQYF.

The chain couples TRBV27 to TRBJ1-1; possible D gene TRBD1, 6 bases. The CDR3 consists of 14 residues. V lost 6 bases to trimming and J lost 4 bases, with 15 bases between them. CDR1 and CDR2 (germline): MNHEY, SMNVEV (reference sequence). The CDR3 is CASSFGGPGTEAFF. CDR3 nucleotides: TGTGCCAGCAGCTTCGGGGGCCCGGGCACTGAAGCTTTCTTT.

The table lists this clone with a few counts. This CDR3 reads CASRQIGRNQPQHF. Written as DNA, the CDR3 is TGTGCCAGCAGGCAAATCGGCCGCAATCAGCCCCAGCATTTT. The chain uses TRBV6-5 and TRBJ1-5; unclear D gene. Germline V lookup: CDR1 MNHEY, CDR2 SVGAGI. The CDR3 consists of 14 residues. V lost 6 bases and J lost 2, with 11 bases in between.

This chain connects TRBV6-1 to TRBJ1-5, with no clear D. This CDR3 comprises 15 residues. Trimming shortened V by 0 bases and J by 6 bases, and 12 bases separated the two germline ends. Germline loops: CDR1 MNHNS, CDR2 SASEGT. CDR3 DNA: TGTGCCAGCAGTGAAGCGTCGGCCGATGCTCAGCCCCAGCATTTT. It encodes CASSEASADAQPQHF.

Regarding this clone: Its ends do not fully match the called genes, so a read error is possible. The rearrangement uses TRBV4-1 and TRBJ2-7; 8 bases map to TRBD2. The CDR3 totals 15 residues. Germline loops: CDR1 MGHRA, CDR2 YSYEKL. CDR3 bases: TGTGCCAGCAGCCCGCCGGGGAGCGGGGGCCGGGAGCAGTACTTC. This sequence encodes CASSPPGSGGREQYF.

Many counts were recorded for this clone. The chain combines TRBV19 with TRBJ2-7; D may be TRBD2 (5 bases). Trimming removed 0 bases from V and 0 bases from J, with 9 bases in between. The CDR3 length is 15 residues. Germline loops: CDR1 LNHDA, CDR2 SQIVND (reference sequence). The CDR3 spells CASSIDVGDSYEQYF. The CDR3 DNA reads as TGTGCCAGTAGTATAGATGTCGGGGACTCCTACGAGCAGTACTTC.

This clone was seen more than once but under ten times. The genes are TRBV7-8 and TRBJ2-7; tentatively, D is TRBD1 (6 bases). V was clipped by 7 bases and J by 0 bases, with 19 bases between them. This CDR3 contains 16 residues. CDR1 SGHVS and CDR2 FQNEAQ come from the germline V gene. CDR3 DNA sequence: TGTGCCAGCACCCTGACCGGGACACCAAACTCCTACGAGCAGTACTTC. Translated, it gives CASTLTGTPNSYEQYF.

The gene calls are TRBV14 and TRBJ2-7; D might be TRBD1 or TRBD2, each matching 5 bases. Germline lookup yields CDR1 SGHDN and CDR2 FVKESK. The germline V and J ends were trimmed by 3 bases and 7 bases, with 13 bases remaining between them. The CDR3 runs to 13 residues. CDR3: CASSHQGVTEQYF. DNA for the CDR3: TGTGCCAGCAGCCACCAGGGAGTGACAGAGCAGTACTTC.

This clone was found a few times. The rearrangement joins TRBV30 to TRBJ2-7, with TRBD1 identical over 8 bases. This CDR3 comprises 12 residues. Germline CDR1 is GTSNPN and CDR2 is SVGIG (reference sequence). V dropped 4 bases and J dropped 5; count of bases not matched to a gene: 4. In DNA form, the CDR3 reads TGTGCCTGGAACGGACAGGGCCACGAGCAGTACTTC. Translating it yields CAWNGQGHEQYF. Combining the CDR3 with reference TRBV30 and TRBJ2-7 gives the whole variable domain SQTIHQWPATLVQPVGSPLSLECTVEGTSNPNLYWYRQAAGRGLQLLFYSVGIGQISSEVPQNLSASRPQDRQFILSSKKLLLSDSGFYLCAWNGQGHEQYFGPGTRLTVT.

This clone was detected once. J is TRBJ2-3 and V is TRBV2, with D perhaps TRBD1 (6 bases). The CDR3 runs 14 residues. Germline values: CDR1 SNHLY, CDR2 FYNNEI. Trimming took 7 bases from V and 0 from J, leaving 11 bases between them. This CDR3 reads CASNGQLSTDTQYF. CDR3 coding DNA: TGTGCCAGCAACGGACAGCTTAGCACAGATACGCAGTATTTT.

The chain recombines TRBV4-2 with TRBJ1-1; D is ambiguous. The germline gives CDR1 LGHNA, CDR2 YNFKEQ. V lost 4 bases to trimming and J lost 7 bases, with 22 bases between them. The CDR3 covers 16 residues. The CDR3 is CASSPIIGVRLGEAFF. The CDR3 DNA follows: TGTGCCAGCAGCCCAATTATCGGGGTAAGGCTAGGTGAAGCTTTCTTT.

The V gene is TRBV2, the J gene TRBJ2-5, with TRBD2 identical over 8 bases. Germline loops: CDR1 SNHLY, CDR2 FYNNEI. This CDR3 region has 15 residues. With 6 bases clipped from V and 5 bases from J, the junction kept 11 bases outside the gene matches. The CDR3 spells CASRAAGEGLETQYF. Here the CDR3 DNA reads TGTGCCAGCAGGGCAGCGGGAGAAGGGCTGGAGACCCAGTACTTC.

CDR3 sequence reads: CSVGDSVLEAFF. Written as DNA, the CDR3 is TGCAGCGTCGGAGACAGCGTCCTTGAAGCTTTCTTT. The V and J genes are TRBV29-1 and TRBJ1-1, with D perhaps matching TRBD1 (5 bases). The CDR3 length is 12 residues. The germline V gene has CDR1 SQVTM and CDR2 ANQGSEA. The ends were cut back, 6 bases at V and 7 bases at J, with 15 bases in the middle. The full variable domain, with the rest looked up from reference TRBV29-1 and TRBJ1-1, is SAVISQKPSRDICQRGTSLTIQCQVDSQVTMMFWYRQQPGQSLTLIATANQGSEATYESGFVIDKFPISRPNLTFSTLTVSNMSPEDSSIYLCSVGDSVLEAFFGQGTRLTVV.

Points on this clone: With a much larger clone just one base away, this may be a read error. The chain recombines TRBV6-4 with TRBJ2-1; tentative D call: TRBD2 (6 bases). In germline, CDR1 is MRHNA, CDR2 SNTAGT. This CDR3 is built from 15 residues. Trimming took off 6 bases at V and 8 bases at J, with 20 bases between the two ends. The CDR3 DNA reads TGTGCCAGCAGAAATATCGCTAGCGATAGCGATGAGCAGTTCTTC. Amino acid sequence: CASRNIASDSDEQFF.

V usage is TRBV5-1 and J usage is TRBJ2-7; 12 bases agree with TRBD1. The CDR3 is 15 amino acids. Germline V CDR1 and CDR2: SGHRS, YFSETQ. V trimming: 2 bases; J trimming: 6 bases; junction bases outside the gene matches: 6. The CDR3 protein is CASSFPGQGALEQYF. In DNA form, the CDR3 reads TGCGCCAGCAGCTTCCCGGGACAGGGGGCTCTCGAGCAGTACTTC.